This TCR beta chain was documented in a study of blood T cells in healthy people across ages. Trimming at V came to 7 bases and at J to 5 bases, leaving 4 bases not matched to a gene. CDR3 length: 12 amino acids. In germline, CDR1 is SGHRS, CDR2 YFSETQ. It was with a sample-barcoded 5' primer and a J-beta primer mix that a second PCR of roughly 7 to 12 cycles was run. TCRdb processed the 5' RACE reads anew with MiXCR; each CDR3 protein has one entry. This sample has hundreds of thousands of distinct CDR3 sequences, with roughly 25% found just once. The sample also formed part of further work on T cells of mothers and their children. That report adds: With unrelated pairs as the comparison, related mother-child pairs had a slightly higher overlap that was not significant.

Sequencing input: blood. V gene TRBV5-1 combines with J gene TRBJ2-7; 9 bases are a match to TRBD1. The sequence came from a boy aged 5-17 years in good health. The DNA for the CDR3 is TGCGCCAGCGCGGGACAGGGAAACGAGCAGTACTTC. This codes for CASAGQGNEQYF.